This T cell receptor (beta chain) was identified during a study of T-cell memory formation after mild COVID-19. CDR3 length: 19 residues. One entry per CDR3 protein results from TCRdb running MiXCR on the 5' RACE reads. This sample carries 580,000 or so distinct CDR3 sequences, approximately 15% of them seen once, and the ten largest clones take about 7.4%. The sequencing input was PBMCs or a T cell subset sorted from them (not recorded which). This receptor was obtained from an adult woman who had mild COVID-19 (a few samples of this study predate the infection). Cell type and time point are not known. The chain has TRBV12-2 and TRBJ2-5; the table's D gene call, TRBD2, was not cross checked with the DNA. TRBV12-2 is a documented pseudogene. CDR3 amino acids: CAVLLALGAGGPVRRTQYF. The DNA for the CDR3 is TGTGCAGTACTCCTCGCCCTGGGAGCGGGGGGCCCTGTGCGCAGGACCCAGTACTTC.